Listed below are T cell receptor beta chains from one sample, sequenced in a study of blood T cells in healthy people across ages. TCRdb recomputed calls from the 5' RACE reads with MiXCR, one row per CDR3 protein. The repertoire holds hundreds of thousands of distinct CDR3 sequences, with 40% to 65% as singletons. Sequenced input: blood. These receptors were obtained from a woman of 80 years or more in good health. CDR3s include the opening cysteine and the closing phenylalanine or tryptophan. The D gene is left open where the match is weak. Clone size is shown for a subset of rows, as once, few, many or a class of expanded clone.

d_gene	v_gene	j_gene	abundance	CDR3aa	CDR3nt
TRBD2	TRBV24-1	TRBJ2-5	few	CATSRPGLADNEQYF	TGTGCCACCAGCCGACCGGGACTAGCGGACAATGAGCAGTACTTC
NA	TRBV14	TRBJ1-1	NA	CASSQDIGRDTEAFF	TGTGCCAGCAGCCAAGATATAGGGCGCGACACTGAAGCTTTCTTT
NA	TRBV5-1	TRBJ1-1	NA	CASSLEGGGRRTEAFF	TGCGCCAGCAGCTTGGAAGGGGGGGGGCGCCGGACTGAAGCTTTCTTT
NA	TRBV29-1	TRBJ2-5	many	CSVAPRYQETQYF	TGCAGCGTGGCCCCGCGGTACCAAGAGACCCAGTACTTC
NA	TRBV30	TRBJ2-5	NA	CAWSGGRDGQETQYF	TGTGCCTGGAGTGGGGGCCGGGACGGCCAAGAGACCCAGTACTTC
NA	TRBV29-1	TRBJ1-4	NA	CSVENRGGGEKLFF	TGCAGCGTTGAGAACAGAGGTGGTGGGGAAAAACTGTTTTTT
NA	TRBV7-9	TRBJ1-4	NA	CASSSQGPPEKLFF	TGTGCCAGCAGCAGTCAGGGGCCCCCTGAAAAACTGTTTTTT
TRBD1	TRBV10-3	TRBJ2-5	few	CAISQGGAEETQYF	TGTGCCATCAGCCAAGGGGGCGCTGAAGAGACCCAGTACTTC
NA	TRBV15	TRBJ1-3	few	CATSRGKGNTIYF	TGTGCCACCAGCAGAGGAAAGGGAAACACCATATATTTT
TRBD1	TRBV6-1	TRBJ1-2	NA	CASGITGQGFVYTF	TGTGCCAGCGGGATTACGGGACAGGGGTTTGTCTACACCTTC
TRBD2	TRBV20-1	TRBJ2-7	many	CSARNLAGSSYEQYF	TGCAGTGCTCGAAATTTAGCGGGGTCCTCCTACGAGCAGTACTTC
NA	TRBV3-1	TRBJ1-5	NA	CASSSGRGRLNQPQHF	TGTGCCAGCAGCTCAGGGCGTGGGCGGCTAAATCAGCCCCAGCATTTT
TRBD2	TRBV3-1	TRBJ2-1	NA	CASSPPPLAGEQFF	TGTGCCAGCAGCCCCCCCCCCCTAGCGGGTGAGCAGTTCTTC
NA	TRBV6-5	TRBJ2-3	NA	CASSYSGGPGFSTDTQYF	TGTGCCAGCAGTTACTCGGGGGGACCGGGCTTCAGCACAGATACGCAGTATTTT
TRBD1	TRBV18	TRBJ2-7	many	CASSPFGQGVYEQYF	TGTGCCAGCTCACCATTCGGACAGGGCGTCTACGAGCAGTACTTC
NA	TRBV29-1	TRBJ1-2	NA	CSVEERTSYGYTF	TGCAGCGTTGAGGAGCGGACTAGTTATGGCTACACCTTC
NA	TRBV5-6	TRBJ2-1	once	CASSLVVAVYNEQFF	TGTGCCAGCAGCTTGGTAGTTGCCGTCTACAATGAGCAGTTCTTC
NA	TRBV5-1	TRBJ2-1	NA	CASSLTGSGGNEQFF	TGCGCCAGCAGCTTGACAGGGAGTGGGGGCAATGAGCAGTTCTTC
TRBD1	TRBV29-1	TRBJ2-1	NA	CSVATGRINEQFF	TGCAGCGTTGCGACAGGGCGGATCAATGAGCAGTTCTTC
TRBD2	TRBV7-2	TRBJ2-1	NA	CASSLVRLAGGQGRLHKFEQFF	TGTGCCAGCAGCTTAGTGCGACTAGCGGGAGGGCAGGGGAGACTACACAAGTTTGAGCAGTTCTTC
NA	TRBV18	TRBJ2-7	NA	CASSPTDRFREQYF	TGTGCCAGCTCACCCACCGACAGGTTCCGCGAGCAGTACTTC
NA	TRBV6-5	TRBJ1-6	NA	CASSYSGGGSGSPLHF	TGTGCCAGCAGTTACTCTGGGGGGGGCTCGGGTTCACCCCTCCACTTT
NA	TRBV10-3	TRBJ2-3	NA	CAISVSVQKMLGTQYF	TGTGCCATCAGTGTGTCTGTACAAAAAATGCTTGGTACGCAGTATTTT
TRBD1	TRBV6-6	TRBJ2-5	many	CASRAQGGGETQYF	TGTGCCAGCAGAGCACAGGGGGGTGGAGAGACCCAGTACTTC
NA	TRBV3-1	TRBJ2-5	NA	CASSQDLGTYTREQYF	TGTGCCAGCAGCCAAGATCTGGGGACCTACACGAGAGAGCAGTACTTC
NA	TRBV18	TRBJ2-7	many	CASSPVNGYEQYF	TGTGCCAGCTCACCCGTGAACGGCTACGAGCAGTACTTC
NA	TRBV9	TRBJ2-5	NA	CASSPWPGRQETQYF	TGTGCCAGCAGCCCCTGGCCGGGACGACAAGAGACCCAGTACTTC
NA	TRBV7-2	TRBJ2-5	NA	CASSLLSPMEQYF	TGTGCCAGCAGCCTATTGTCCCCGATGGAGCAGTACTTC
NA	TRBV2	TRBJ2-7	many	CASSGDRNEQYF	TGTGCCAGCAGTGGCGATAGAAACGAGCAGTACTTC
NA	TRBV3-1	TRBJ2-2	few	CASSQGGRDTGELFF	TGTGCCAGCAGCCAGGGGGGGCGAGACACCGGGGAGCTGTTTTTT
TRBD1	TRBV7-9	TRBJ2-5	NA	CASSWGQGSETQYF	TGTGCCAGCAGCTGGGGACAGGGATCGGAGACCCAGTACTTC